This T cell receptor (beta chain) was profiled in a study of OX40 agonist ivuxolimab in advanced cancers. Measured with immunoSEQ multiplex PCR; TCRdb has only the in-frame clones, and not every one. In the table there are 82,000 or so clones, around 90% of which are singletons. Deletions cut 0 bases from V and 4 bases from J, with 9 bases between. CDR3 size: 14 residues. CDR1 and CDR2 (germline): SGHTA, FQGNSA. The sequence came from an adult with an advanced solid tumor such as melanoma, head and neck, liver or kidney cancer. This chain joins TRBV7-2 and TRBJ1-2, with a weak D call TRBD1 (6 bases). Source: CD4+ or CD8+ T cells sorted from blood, taken in a trial of the OX40 agonist ivuxolimab. The CDR3 nucleotides read TGTGCCAGCAGCTTAGCAGGGGGTGGCTATGGCTACACCTTC. This encodes CASSLAGGGYGYTF.